The sequence of this T cell receptor beta chain was determined in a study of identical twins. The study, taken as a whole, reports: Abundant beta clonotypes from cord blood bore fewer insertions; memory repertoires lacked this pattern.

As for this clonotype: Antigen specificity is unknown.

The CDR3 is 16 amino acids. Germline V CDR1 and CDR2: SGHTA, FQGTGA. V lost 5 bases to trimming and J lost 1 base, with 16 bases between them. TCRdb re-called the 5' RACE reads with MiXCR, one entry per CDR3 protein. The repertoire has some 560,000 distinct CDR3 sequences, 9% to 10% of them found once; the top ten carry roughly 3%. This same sample was also taken into another study, of yellow fever vaccine responses in identical twins.

This receptor was identified in a woman younger than 30 in good health. The V call is TRBV7-3, the J call TRBJ2-3; D gene unclear. Source material: PBMCs. Here the CDR3 reads CASSPTGGRGTDTQYF. In DNA, the CDR3 is TGTGCCAGCAGCCCCACTGGCGGTAGAGGCACAGATACGCAGTATTTT.